This TCR beta chain was found in a study of T cell changes during pregnancy in multiple sclerosis. The junction had 4 bases not matched to a gene; V was cut back by 1 base and J by 0 bases. The CDR3 runs 17 residues. The germline CDR1 and CDR2 sequences are SGHTA and FQGNSA. Sequencing was performed with immunoSEQ multiplex PCR; in TCRdb, only in-frame clones are kept and a portion is missing. This repertoire shows about 110,000 clones, 85% to 95% found once; its top ten account for just under 0.8%. Sequencing used peripheral blood, obtained in the third trimester of pregnancy. The chain is built from TRBV7-2 and TRBJ1-5, with 9 bases aligning to TRBD1. This receptor was obtained from a female donor in good health, enrolled as a control in a pregnancy study. CDR3 in DNA: TGTGCCAGCAGCTTAGGGGACAGGGCGTATAGCAATCAGCCCCAGCATTTT. Translation: CASSLGDRAYSNQPQHF.